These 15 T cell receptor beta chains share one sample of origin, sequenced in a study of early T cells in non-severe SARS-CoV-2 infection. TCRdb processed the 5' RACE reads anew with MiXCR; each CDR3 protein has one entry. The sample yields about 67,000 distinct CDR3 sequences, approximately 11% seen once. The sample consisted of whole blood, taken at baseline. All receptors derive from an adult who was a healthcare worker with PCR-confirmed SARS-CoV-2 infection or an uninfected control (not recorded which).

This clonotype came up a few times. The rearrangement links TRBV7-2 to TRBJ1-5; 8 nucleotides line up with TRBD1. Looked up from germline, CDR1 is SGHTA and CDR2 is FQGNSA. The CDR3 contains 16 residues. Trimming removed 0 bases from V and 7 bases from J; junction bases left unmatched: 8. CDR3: CASSLAPGTGGQPQHF. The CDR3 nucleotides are TGTGCCAGCAGCTTAGCACCCGGGACAGGTGGACAGCCCCAGCATTTT.

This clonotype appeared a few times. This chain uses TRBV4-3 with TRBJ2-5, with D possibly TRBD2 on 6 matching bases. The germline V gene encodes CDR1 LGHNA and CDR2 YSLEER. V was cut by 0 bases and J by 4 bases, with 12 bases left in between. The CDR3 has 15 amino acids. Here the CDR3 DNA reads TGCGCCAGCAGCCAAGAGGGGACTGAAGGAGAGACCCAGTACTTC. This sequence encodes CASSQEGTEGETQYF.

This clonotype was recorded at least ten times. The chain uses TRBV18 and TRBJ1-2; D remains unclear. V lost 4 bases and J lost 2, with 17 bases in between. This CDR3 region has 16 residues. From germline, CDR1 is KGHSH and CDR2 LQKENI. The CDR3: CASSREIGRENYGYTF. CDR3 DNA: TGTGCCAGCTCACGTGAAATTGGACGGGAGAACTATGGCTACACCTTC.

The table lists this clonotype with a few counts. CDR3 coding DNA: TGTGCCAGCAGCAGGAACCAAGAGACCCAGTACTTC. This encodes CASSRNQETQYF. The chain is built from TRBV28 and TRBJ2-5; D is unresolved. Germline V CDR1 and CDR2: MDHEN, SYDVKM. V dropped 6 bases and J dropped 0 bases, with 5 bases sitting between them. This CDR3 has 12 residues.

CDR3 sequence (DNA): TGTGCCATCAGGGAACAGGGTAGCAATCAGCCCCAGCATTTT. This gives the protein CAIREQGSNQPQHF. This rearrangement joins TRBV10-3 to TRBJ1-5, with TRBD1 as a possible D gene (6 bases). Germline V gives CDR1 ENHRY, CDR2 SYGVKD. This CDR3 has 14 amino acids. The germline V and J ends were trimmed by 6 bases and 0 bases, with 9 bases remaining between them.

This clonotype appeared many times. The CDR3 DNA follows: TGTGCCAGCATCCCCCCCTTTGTGGTGAACACTGAAGCTTTCTTT. It translates to CASIPPFVVNTEAFF. V is TRBV6-1 and J is TRBJ1-1; D ambiguous. CDR1 and CDR2 (germline): MNHNS, SASEGT. V was cut by 7 bases and J by 0 bases, with 15 bases left in between. This CDR3 contains 15 residues.

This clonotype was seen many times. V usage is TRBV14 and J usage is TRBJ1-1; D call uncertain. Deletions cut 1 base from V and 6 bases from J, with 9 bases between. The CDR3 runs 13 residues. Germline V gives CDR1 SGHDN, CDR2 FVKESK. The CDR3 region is CASSQVRGAEAFF. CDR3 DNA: TGTGCCAGCAGCCAAGTTCGGGGTGCTGAAGCTTTCTTT.

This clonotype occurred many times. CDR3 protein: CASSPGRSGPYNEQFF. The CDR3 DNA is TGTGCCAGCAGTCCGGGTCGTAGCGGACCATACAATGAGCAGTTCTTC. The chain employs TRBV28 and TRBJ2-1; tentative D call: TRBD2 (6 bases). From germline, CDR1 is MDHEN and CDR2 SYDVKM. The CDR3 runs 16 residues. Trimming pared 5 bases from V and 4 bases from J, leaving 18 bases between.

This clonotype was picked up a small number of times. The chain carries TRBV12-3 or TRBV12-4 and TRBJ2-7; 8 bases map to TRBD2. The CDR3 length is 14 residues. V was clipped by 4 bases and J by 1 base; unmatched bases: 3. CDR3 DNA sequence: TGTGCCAGCAGTTATACTAGCGGATCCTACGAGCAGTACTTC. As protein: CASSYTSGSYEQYF.

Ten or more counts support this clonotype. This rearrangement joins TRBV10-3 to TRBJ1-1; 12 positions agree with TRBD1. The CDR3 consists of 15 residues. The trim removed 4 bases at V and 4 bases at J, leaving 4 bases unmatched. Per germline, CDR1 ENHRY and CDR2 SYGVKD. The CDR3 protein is CAISGDRGLGTEAFF. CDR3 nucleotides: TGTGCCATCAGTGGGGACAGGGGGCTCGGCACTGAAGCTTTCTTT.

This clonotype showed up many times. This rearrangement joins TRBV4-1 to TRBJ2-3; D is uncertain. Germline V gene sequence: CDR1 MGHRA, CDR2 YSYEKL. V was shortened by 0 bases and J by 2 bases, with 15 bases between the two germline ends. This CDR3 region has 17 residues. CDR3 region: CASSQDARPRPTDTQYF. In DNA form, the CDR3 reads TGCGCCAGCAGCCAAGATGCCAGGCCAAGGCCCACAGATACGCAGTATTTT.

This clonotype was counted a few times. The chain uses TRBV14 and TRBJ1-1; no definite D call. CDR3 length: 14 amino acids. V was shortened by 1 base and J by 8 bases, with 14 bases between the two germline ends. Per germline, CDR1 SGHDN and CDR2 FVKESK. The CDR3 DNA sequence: TGTGCCAGCAGCCAAGTAGGGCCCTTGGGGGAAGCTTTCTTT. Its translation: CASSQVGPLGEAFF.

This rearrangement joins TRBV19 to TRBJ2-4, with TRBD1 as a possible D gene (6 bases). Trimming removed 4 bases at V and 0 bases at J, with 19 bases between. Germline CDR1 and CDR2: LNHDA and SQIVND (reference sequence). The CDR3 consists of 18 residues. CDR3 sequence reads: CASSSHPVDRIAKNIQYF. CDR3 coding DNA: TGTGCCAGTAGTAGCCACCCCGTTGACAGGATAGCCAAAAACATTCAGTACTTC.

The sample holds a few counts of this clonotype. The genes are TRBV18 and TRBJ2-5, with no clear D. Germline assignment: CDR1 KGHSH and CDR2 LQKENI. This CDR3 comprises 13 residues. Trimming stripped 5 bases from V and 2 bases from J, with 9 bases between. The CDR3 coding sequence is TGTGCCAGCTCAACCCCCTTTCAAGAGACCCAGTACTTC. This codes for CASSTPFQETQYF.

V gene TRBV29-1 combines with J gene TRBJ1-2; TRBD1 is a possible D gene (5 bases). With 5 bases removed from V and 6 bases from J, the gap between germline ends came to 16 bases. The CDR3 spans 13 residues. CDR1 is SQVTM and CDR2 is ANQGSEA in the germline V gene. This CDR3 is CSVSDGTKDGYTF. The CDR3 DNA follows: TGCAGCGTTAGTGACGGGACGAAGGATGGCTACACCTTC.